A selection of T cell receptor beta chains follows, all from one sample in a study of blood T cell repertoires in COVID-19. Sequencing was performed with immunoSEQ multiplex PCR; in TCRdb, only in-frame clones are kept and a portion is missing. The table records 150,000 to 200,000 clones, under 80% of them present only once. The source material was peripheral blood. Every receptor here comes from a man aged 70 or older with acute or convalescent COVID-19. CDR3s include the opening cysteine and the closing phenylalanine or tryptophan. D genes are given only for firm matches. Size is stated for part of the rows, as once, few or many counts, or as a class when the clone is expanded.

>.|.|TRBV29-1|TRBJ1-2
CSVATGNYGYTF
TGCAGCGTTGCAACAGGCAACTATGGCTACACCTTC
>once|TRBD1|TRBV25-1|TRBJ1-2
CASRQGAGDGYTF
TGTGCCAGCAGACAGGGGGCGGGAGATGGCTACACCTTC
>few|.|TRBV29-1|TRBJ1-2
CSVWKGPYGYTF
TGCAGCGTTTGGAAGGGGCCGTATGGCTACACCTTC
>.|TRBD1|TRBV2|TRBJ1-6
CASSEFGTENNSPLHF
TGTGCCAGCAGTGAATTTGGGACAGAGAATAATTCACCCCTCCACTTT
>.|TRBD1|TRBV18|TRBJ1-2
CASSPQKNRGKEDGYTF
TGTGCCAGCTCACCACAGAAGAACAGGGGGAAAGAAGATGGCTACACCTTC
>.|.|TRBV29-1|TRBJ1-1
CSVVTGMATEAFF
TGCAGCGTTGTGACAGGAATGGCAACTGAAGCTTTCTTT
>.|TRBD2|TRBV11-3|TRBJ2-3
CASSRLAGATDTQYF
TGTGCCAGCAGCCGCCTAGCGGGAGCAACAGATACGCAGTATTTT
>.|TRBD2|TRBV19|TRBJ2-1
CASKGLAGNNNEQFF
TGTGCCAGTAAGGGACTAGCGGGGAATAACAATGAGCAGTTCTTC
>.|.|TRBV5-5|TRBJ1-1
CASSGDGGRTEAFF
TGTGCCAGCAGCGGGGACGGCGGGAGAACTGAAGCTTTCTTT
>.|.|TRBV12-5|TRBJ1-5
CASGLPQGSSNQPQHF
TGTGCTAGTGGTTTGCCACAGGGTAGTAGCAATCAGCCCCAGCATTTT
>.|TRBD2|TRBV2|TRBJ2-1
CASRPGGTSGGSEQFF
TGTGCCAGCAGGCCTGGCGGTACTAGCGGCGGGTCTGAGCAGTTCTTC
>.|TRBD1|TRBV30|TRBJ2-3
CASRWDRTSTDTQYF
TGTGCCTCGAGATGGGACAGAACTAGCACAGATACGCAGTATTTT
>.|TRBD1|TRBV3-1/TRBV3-2|TRBJ2-5
CASSQAPGQQETQYF
TGTGCCAGCAGCCAGGCACCGGGACAGCAAGAGACCCAGTACTTC
>once|.|TRBV6-1|TRBJ2-7
CASSEATAGTLSYEQYF
TGTGCCAGCAGTGAGGCGACAGCCGGAACACTTTCCTACGAGCAGTACTTC
>.|TRBD1|TRBV7-9|TRBJ2-7
CASSTKDRATYEQYF
TGTGCCAGCAGCACCAAGGACAGGGCGACCTACGAGCAGTACTTC
>.|.|TRBV6-4|TRBJ2-1
CASSVYQGRNEQFF
TGTGCCAGCAGTGTATATCAGGGCCGGAATGAGCAGTTCTTC
>.|TRBD1|TRBV25-1|TRBJ2-7
CASSYSGGLYEQYF
TGTGCCAGCAGTTATTCAGGGGGCCTTTACGAGCAGTACTTC
>.|TRBD1|TRBV3-1/TRBV3-2|TRBJ2-5
CASSPLRGQVAETQYF
TGTGCCAGCAGCCCCCTCCGAGGACAGGTGGCGGAGACCCAGTACTTC
>.|.|TRBV9|TRBJ1-1
CASSGVLGAFF
TGTGCCAGTTCGGGGGTTTTGGGAGCTTTCTTT
>.|.|TRBV2|TRBJ1-4
CASSVRRGGSTNEKLFF
TGTGCCAGCAGCGTCCGCCGGGGAGGCTCAACTAATGAAAAACTGTTTTTT
>few|.|TRBV27|TRBJ2-7
CASSFSGMRQYF
TGTGCCAGCAGTTTCTCAGGCATGAGGCAGTACTTC
>once|.|TRBV19|TRBJ1-2
CASSIIAGPYGYTF
TGTGCCAGTAGTATTATCGCAGGCCCCTATGGCTACACCTTC
>.|.|TRBV6-6|TRBJ1-4
CASSPYSDRDGEKLFF
TGTGCCAGCAGTCCTTACTCTGACCGGGATGGTGAAAAACTGTTTTTT
>.|.|TRBV5-4|TRBJ1-1
CASSLGTGTEAFF
TGTGCCAGCAGCTTGGGCACCGGGACTGAAGCTTTCTTT
>few|TRBD2|TRBV7-6|TRBJ2-2
CASSYGGAGELFF
TGTGCCAGCAGCTACGGGGGGGCCGGGGAGCTGTTTTTT
>.|.|TRBV24-1|TRBJ1-2
CATSDPTLDRTSYTF
TGTGCCACCAGTGACCCGACCCTCGACAGAACCAGCTACACCTTC
>.|.|TRBV6-2/TRBV6-3|TRBJ2-7
CASSLTYYEQYF
TGTGCCAGCAGTCTTACATACTACGAGCAGTACTTC
>.|.|TRBV18|TRBJ1-4
CASSPQWGPAEKLFF
TGTGCCAGCTCACCCCAATGGGGCCCGGCCGAAAAACTGTTTTTT
>.|TRBD1|TRBV2|TRBJ2-7
CASVPTGQGIQQYF
TGTGCCAGCGTGCCAACGGGACAGGGTATCCAGCAGTACTTC
>.|.|TRBV10-3|TRBJ2-7
CAIAPGATYEQYF
TGTGCCATCGCTCCAGGGGCGACCTACGAGCAGTACTTC
>few|.|TRBV5-6|TRBJ1-3
CASSPTGAGGHTIYF
TGTGCCAGCAGCCCAACCGGCGCCGGGGGACACACCATATATTTT
>.|TRBD2|TRBV4-2|TRBJ2-1
CASSQGPGTSGGANNEQFF
TGTGCCAGCAGCCAAGGCCCCGGGACTAGCGGGGGGGCGAACAATGAGCAGTTCTTC
>.|TRBD1|TRBV3-1/TRBV3-2|TRBJ1-1
CASSRGPVTEAFF
TGTGCCAGCAGCAGGGGGCCGGTCACTGAAGCTTTCTTT
>few|.|TRBV6-2/TRBV6-3|TRBJ2-3
CASSYSRTGTQYF
TGTGCCAGCAGTTACTCCCGAACCGGTACGCAGTATTTT
>.|TRBD1|TRBV6-6|TRBJ2-7
CASRRTGAEGEQYF
TGTGCCAGCAGACGGACAGGGGCCGAAGGGGAGCAGTACTTC
>.|.|TRBV5-8|TRBJ1-2
CASSLIRGNYGYTF
TGTGCCAGCAGCTTGATCAGGGGAAACTATGGCTACACCTTC
>.|TRBD1|TRBV6-5|TRBJ2-7
CASSHYRGQDEQYF
TGTGCCAGCAGTCACTACAGGGGGCAGGACGAGCAGTACTTC
>.|.|TRBV27|TRBJ2-3
CASSSGVDTQYF
TGTGCCAGCAGTTCGGGGGTGGATACGCAGTATTTT
>.|.|TRBV6-5|TRBJ2-7
CASKDSESSYEQYF
TGTGCCAGCAAGGACAGTGAAAGCTCCTACGAGCAGTACTTC
>.|.|TRBV10-3|TRBJ2-2
CAISESRLEESGELFF
TGTGCCATCAGTGAGTCGAGACTAGAAGAATCCGGGGAGCTGTTTTTT
>.|TRBD1|TRBV3-1/TRBV3-2|TRBJ2-7
CASSQARWTGTYEQYF
TGTGCCAGCAGCCAAGCACGTTGGACAGGCACCTACGAGCAGTACTTC
>.|TRBD1|TRBV2|TRBJ2-1
CASTGTGKSYNEQFF
TGTGCCAGCACCGGGACAGGGAAATCCTACAATGAGCAGTTCTTC
>few|.|TRBV7-2|TRBJ2-3
CASSRKLGRAADTQYF
TGTGCCAGCAGTCGTAAGTTGGGCAGGGCGGCAGATACGCAGTATTTT
>.|.|TRBV4-1|TRBJ1-1
CASSHEIDRMAEAFF
TGCGCCAGCAGCCATGAGATCGATAGAATGGCTGAAGCTTTCTTT
>.|TRBD1|TRBV19|TRBJ1-1
CARQGAAFF
TGTGCCAGACAGGGGGCAGCTTTCTTT
>.|TRBD1|TRBV27|TRBJ1-2
CASSLQQGNYGYTF
TGTGCCAGCAGTCTCCAACAGGGGAACTATGGCTACACCTTC
>.|TRBD2|TRBV4-1|TRBJ2-7
CASSQVPGTTSYEQYF
TGCGCCAGCAGCCAGGTTCCCGGGACTACCTCCTACGAGCAGTACTTC
>.|.|TRBV5-4|TRBJ1-4
CASSPSVIAEKLFF
TGTGCCAGCAGCCCGAGCGTAATCGCTGAAAAACTGTTTTTT
>few|TRBD1|TRBV6-5|TRBJ2-2
CASSPTGTGGTLFF
TGTGCCAGCAGTCCAACCGGGACAGGGGGCACGCTGTTTTTT
>.|TRBD2|TRBV7-2|TRBJ2-3
CASSLAGGTDTQYF
TGTGCCAGCAGCCTAGCGGGGGGAACAGATACGCAGTATTTT
>.|.|TRBV6-4|TRBJ2-2
CASSHSFSVGTGELFF
TGTGCCAGCAGCCACTCCTTCAGCGTTGGCACCGGGGAGCTGTTTTTT
>.|.|TRBV5-1|TRBJ2-1
CASSITPGSSYNEQFF
TGCGCCAGCAGCATAACCCCCGGGAGCTCCTACAATGAGCAGTTCTTC
>.|.|TRBV18|TRBJ2-3
CASSPLRTLGADTQYF
TGTGCCAGCTCACCTCTGCGGACACTGGGCGCGGATACGCAGTATTTT
>.|TRBD2|TRBV2|TRBJ2-3
CASKTSVMITDTQYF
TGTGCCAGCAAAACTAGCGTAATGATCACAGATACGCAGTATTTT
>once|TRBD2|TRBV28|TRBJ2-1
CASRPGGGDNEQFF
TGTGCCAGCAGACCTGGGGGAGGGGACAATGAGCAGTTCTTC